This T cell receptor (beta chain) came from a study of OX40 agonist ivuxolimab in advanced cancers. Study details: Ivuxolimab, which patients received intravenously every 2 weeks, was dosed at 0.01 to 10 mg/kg.

Trimming took 5 bases from V and 4 from J; bases not matched to a gene: 8. Germline values: CDR1 GTSNPN, CDR2 SVGIG (reference sequence). The CDR3 covers 14 residues. Using immunoSEQ multiplex PCR, the repertoire was profiled, and TCRdb retains in-frame clones only, with some absent. The profile shows approximately 23,000 clones, approximately 87% of them singletons. This clone appeared a few times. The rearrangement links TRBV30 to TRBJ1-1; 9 positions agree with TRBD1. The source material was CD4+ or CD8+ T cells sorted from blood, sampled in a trial of the OX40 agonist ivuxolimab. This receptor was identified in an adult with an advanced solid tumor such as melanoma, head and neck, liver or kidney cancer. The CDR3 spells CAWGSGQGGTEAFF. CDR3 nucleotides: TGTGCCTGGGGCTCGGGACAGGGAGGCACTGAAGCTTTCTTT.